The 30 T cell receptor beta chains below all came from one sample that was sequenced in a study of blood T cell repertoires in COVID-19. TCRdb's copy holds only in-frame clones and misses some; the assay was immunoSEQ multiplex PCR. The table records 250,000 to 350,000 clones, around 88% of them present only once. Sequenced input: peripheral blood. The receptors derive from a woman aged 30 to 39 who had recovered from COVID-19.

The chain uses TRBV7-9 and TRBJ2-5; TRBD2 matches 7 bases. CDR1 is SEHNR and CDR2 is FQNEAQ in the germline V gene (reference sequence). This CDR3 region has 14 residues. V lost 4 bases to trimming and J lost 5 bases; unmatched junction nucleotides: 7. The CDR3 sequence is CASSSWEGVETQYF. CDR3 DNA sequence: TGTGCCAGCAGCTCCTGGGAGGGTGTGGAGACCCAGTACTTC.

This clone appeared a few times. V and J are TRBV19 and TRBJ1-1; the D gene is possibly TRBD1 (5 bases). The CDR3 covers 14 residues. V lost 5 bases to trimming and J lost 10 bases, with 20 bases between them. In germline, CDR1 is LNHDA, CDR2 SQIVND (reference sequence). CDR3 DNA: TGTGCCAGTAGTTACGTGCGGGGAATGGGGGGAGCTTTCTTT. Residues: CASSYVRGMGGAFF.

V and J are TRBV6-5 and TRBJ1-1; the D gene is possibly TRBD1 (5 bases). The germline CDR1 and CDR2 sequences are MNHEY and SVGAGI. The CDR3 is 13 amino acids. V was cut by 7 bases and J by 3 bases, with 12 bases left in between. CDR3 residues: CASTRTTDTEAFF. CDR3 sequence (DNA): TGTGCCAGCACGCGGACAACCGACACTGAAGCTTTCTTT.

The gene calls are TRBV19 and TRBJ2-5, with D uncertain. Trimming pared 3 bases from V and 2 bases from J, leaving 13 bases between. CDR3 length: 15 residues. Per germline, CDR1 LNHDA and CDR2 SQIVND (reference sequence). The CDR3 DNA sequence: TGTGCCAGTAGTATCGGTGGCAGGCTTCAAGAGACCCAGTACTTC. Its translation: CASSIGGRLQETQYF.

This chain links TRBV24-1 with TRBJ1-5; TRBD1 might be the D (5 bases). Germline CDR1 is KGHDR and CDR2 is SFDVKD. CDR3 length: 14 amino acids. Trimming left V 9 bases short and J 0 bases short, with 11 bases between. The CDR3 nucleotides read TGTGCCACCTGGGGGGGTTCTAGCAATCAGCCCCAGCATTTT. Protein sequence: CATWGGSSNQPQHF.

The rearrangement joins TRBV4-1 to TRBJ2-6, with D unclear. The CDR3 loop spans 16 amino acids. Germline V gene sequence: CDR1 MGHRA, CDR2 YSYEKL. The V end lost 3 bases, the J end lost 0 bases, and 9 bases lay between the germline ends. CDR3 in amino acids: CASSHPGGSGANVLTF. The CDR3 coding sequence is TGCGCCAGCAGCCATCCCGGCGGCTCTGGGGCCAACGTCCTGACTTTC.

The CDR3, as DNA: TGTGCCAGCAGTTTAGGACAGGGTCTTGGCTACACCTTC. Its translation is CASSLGQGLGYTF. The chain has TRBV12-3 or TRBV12-4 and TRBJ1-2; 7 nucleotides line up with TRBD1. The ends lost 1 base at V and 7 bases at J; junction bases unmatched: 3. This CDR3 is built from 13 residues.

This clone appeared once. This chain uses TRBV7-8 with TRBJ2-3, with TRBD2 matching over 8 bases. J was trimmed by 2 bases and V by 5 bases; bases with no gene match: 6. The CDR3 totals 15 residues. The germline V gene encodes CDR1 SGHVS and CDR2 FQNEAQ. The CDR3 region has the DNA TGTGCCAGCAGCCTAAGTAGCGGGAACACAGATACGCAGTATTTT. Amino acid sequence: CASSLSSGNTDTQYF.

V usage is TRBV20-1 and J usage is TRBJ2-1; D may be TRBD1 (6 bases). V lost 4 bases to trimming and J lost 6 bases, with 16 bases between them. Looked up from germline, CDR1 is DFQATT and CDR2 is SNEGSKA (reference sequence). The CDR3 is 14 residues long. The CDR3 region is CSANDYKQGNEQFF. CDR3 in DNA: TGCAGTGCTAATGACTACAAACAGGGCAATGAGCAGTTCTTC.

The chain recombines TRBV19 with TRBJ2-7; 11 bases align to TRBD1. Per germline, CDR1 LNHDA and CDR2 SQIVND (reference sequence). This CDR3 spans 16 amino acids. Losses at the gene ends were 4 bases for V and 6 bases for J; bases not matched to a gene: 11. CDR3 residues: CASSNTAGQGAVEQYF. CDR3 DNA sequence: TGTGCCAGTAGTAACACAGCCGGACAGGGGGCTGTCGAGCAGTACTTC.

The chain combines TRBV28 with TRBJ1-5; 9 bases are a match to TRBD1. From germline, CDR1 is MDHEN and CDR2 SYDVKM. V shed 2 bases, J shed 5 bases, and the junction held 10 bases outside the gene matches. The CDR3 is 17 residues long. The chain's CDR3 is CASSLLTGGVMDQPQHF. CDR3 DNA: TGTGCCAGCAGTTTACTTACAGGGGGCGTAATGGATCAGCCCCAGCATTTT. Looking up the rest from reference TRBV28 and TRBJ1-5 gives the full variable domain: DVKVTQSSRYLVKRTGEKVFLECVQDMDHENMFWYRQDPGLGLRLIYFSYDVKMKEKGDIPEGYSVSREKKERFSLILESASTNQTSMYLCASSLLTGGVMDQPQHFGDGTRLSIL.

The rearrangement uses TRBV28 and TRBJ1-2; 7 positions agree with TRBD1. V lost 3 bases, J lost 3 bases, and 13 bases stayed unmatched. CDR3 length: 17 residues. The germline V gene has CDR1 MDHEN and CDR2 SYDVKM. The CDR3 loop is CASSFGQGEKRDYGYTF. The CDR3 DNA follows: TGTGCCAGCAGTTTCGGGCAGGGGGAGAAGAGAGACTATGGCTACACCTTC.

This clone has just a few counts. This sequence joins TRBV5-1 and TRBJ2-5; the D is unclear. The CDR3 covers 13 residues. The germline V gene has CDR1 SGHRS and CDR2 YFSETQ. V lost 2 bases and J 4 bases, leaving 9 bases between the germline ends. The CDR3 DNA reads TGCGCCAGCAGCTTACGACAACGAGAGACCCAGTACTTC. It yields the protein CASSLRQRETQYF.

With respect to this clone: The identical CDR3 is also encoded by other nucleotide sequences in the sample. CDR3 DNA: TGTGCCAGCAGTGTAGTCGTGGACGAGCAGTACTTC. This gives the protein CASSVVVDEQYF. V gene TRBV2 combines with J gene TRBJ2-7; D not resolved. V was trimmed by 4 bases and J by 5 bases, leaving 9 bases between them. Looked up from germline, CDR1 is SNHLY and CDR2 is FYNNEI. CDR3 length: 12 amino acids.

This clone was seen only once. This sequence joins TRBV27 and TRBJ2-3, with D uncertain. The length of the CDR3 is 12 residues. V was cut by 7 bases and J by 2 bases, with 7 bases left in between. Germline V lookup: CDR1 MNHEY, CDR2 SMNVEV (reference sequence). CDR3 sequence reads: CASTPYTDTQYF. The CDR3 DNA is TGTGCCAGCACTCCCTACACAGATACGCAGTATTTT.

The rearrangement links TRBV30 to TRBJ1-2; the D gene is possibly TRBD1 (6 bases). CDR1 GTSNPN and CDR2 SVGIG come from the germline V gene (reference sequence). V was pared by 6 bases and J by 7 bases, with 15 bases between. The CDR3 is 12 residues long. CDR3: CACEIDRIGYTF. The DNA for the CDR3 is TGTGCCTGCGAGATTGACAGGATTGGCTACACCTTC.

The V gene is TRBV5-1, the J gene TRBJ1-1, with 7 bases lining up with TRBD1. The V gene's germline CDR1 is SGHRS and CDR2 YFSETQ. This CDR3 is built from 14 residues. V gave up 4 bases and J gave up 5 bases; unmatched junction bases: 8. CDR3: CASSPTGDRTEAFF. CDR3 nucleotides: TGCGCCAGCAGCCCCACAGGGGATAGGACTGAAGCTTTCTTT.

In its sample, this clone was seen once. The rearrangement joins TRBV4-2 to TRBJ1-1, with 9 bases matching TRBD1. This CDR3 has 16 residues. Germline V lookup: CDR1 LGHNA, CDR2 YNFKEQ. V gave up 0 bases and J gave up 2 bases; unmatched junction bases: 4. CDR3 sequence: CASSQDPGQGNTEAFF. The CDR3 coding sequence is TGTGCCAGCAGCCAAGATCCGGGACAGGGAAACACTGAAGCTTTCTTT.

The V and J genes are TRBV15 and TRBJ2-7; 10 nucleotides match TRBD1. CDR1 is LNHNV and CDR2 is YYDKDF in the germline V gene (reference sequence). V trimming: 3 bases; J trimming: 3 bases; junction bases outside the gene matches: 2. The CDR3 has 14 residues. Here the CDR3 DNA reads TGTGCCACCAGCAGGGACAGGGGGGGCTACGAGCAGTACTTC. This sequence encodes CATSRDRGGYEQYF.

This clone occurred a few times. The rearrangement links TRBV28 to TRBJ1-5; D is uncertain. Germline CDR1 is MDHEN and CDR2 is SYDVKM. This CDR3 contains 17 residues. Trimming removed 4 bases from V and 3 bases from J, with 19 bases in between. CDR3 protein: CASSSPPGRRANQPQHF. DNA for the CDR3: TGTGCCAGCAGTTCCCCCCCCGGGAGGAGGGCCAATCAGCCCCAGCATTTT.

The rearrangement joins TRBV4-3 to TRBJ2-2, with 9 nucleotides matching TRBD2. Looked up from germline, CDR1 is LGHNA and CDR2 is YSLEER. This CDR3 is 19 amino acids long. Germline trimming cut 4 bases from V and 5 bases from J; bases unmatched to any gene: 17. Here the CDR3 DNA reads TGCGCCAGCAGCCGTTACCCGACCGGGGCGCGGGGGGGGACCGGGGAGCTGTTTTTT. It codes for CASSRYPTGARGGTGELFF.

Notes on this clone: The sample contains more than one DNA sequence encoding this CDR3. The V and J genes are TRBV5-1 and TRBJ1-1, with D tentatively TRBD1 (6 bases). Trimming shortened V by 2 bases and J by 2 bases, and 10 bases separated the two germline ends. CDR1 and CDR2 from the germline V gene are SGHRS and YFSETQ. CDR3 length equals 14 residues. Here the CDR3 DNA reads TGCGCCAGCAGCTTATTACAGGGCAACACTGAAGCTTTCTTT. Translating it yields CASSLLQGNTEAFF.

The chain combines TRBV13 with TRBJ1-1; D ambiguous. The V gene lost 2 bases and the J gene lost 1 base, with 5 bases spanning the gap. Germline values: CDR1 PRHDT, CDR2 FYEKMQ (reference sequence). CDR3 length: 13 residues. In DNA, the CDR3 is TGTGCCAGCAGCTTAAGCCAGAACACTGAAGCTTTCTTT. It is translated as CASSLSQNTEAFF.

The CDR3 is CASSPQNTEAFF. DNA for the CDR3: TGTGCCAGCAGCCCCCAGAACACTGAAGCTTTCTTT. The chain has TRBV9 and TRBJ1-1; D gene ambiguous. The CDR3 covers 12 residues. The germline CDR1 and CDR2 sequences are SGDLS and YYNGEE. Between the trimmed V and J ends, which lost 4 bases and 1 base, there was a span of 5 bases.

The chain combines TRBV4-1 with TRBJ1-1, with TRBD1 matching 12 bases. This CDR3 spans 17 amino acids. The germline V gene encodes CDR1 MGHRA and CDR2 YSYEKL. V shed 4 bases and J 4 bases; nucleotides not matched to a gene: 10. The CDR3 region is CASSRGQGAGWGTEAFF. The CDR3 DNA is TGCGCCAGCAGCCGGGGACAGGGGGCCGGTTGGGGCACTGAAGCTTTCTTT.

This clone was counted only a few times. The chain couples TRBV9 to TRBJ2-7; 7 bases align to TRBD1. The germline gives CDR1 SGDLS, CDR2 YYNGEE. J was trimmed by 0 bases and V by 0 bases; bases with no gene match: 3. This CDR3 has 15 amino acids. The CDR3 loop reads CASSVGGTASYEQYF. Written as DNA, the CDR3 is TGTGCCAGCAGCGTAGGTGGGACAGCCTCCTACGAGCAGTACTTC.

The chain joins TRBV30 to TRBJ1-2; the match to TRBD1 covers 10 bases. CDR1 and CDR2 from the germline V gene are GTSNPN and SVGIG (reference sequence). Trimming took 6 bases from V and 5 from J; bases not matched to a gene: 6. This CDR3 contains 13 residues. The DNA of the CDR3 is TGTGCCTGCCTCGACAGGGGGCATTATGGCTACACCTTC. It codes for CACLDRGHYGYTF.

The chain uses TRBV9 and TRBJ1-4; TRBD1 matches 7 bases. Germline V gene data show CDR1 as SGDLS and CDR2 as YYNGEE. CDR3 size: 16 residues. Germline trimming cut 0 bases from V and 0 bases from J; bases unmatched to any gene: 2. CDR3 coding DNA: TGTGCCAGCAGCGTAGGGGACAGTTCAACTAATGAAAAACTGTTTTTT. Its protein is CASSVGDSSTNEKLFF.

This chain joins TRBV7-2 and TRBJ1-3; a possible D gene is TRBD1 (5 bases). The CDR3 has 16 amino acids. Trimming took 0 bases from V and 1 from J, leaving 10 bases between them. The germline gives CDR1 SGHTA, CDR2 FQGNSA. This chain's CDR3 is CASSLAPSGSGNTIYF. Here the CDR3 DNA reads TGTGCCAGCAGCTTAGCGCCCTCAGGGTCTGGAAACACCATATATTTT.

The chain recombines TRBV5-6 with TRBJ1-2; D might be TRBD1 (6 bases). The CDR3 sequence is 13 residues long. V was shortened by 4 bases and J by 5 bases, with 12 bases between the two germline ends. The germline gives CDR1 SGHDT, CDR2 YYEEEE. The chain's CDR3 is CASSTQGQYGYTF. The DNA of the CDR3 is TGTGCCAGCAGCACACAGGGCCAGTATGGCTACACCTTC.